The 29 T cell receptor beta chains below come from one sample, sequenced in a study of Graves' ophthalmopathy and Graves' hyperthyroidism. For repertoire sequencing, the TCR beta CDR3 regions were amplified from RNA transcripts. HTBI primers primed a first-round RT-PCR, and a second-round multiplex PCR followed. MiXCR, run by TCRdb on the multiplex PCR reads, gives a single entry per CDR3 protein. This sample has approximately 640,000 distinct CDR3 sequences, with roughly 39% found just once. The specimen was peripheral blood. The receptor set was obtained from an adult man with Graves' ophthalmopathy.

This sequence joins TRBV6-1 and TRBJ2-5, with 8 positions matching TRBD1. This CDR3 has 16 residues. V lost 1 base to trimming and J lost 5 bases; unmatched junction nucleotides: 9. In germline, CDR1 is MNHNS, CDR2 SASEGT. The CDR3 region is CASSEGTGHVGETQYF. Written as DNA, the CDR3 is TGTGCCAGCAGTGAAGGGACAGGGCATGTTGGCGAGACCCAGTACTTC.

This clonotype occurred many times. The V gene is TRBV12-3 or TRBV12-4, the J gene TRBJ1-5; maybe TRBD1 (5 bases). This CDR3 has 14 residues. The V gene lost 5 bases and the J gene lost 3 bases, with 11 bases spanning the gap. The CDR3 DNA sequence: TGTGCCAGCAGTACCGGGACTGCCAATCAGCCCCAGCATTTT. It yields the protein CASSTGTANQPQHF.

This CDR3 is CASSKGQLPTGELFF. The CDR3 nucleotides are TGTGCCAGCAGCAAGGGACAGCTCCCCACCGGGGAGCTGTTTTTT. The chain combines TRBV25-1 with TRBJ2-2; the match to TRBD1 covers 7 bases. This CDR3 is 15 amino acids long. The J segment lost 4 bases and the V segment lost 6 bases, leaving 8 bases of the junction unmatched. Germline CDR1 and CDR2: MGHDK and SYGVNS. Combining the CDR3 with reference TRBV25-1 and TRBJ2-2 gives the whole variable domain EADIYQTPRYLVIGTGKKITLECSQTMGHDKMYWYQQDPGMELHLIHYSYGVNSTEKGDLSSESTVSRIRTEHFPLTLESARPSHTSQYLCASSKGQLPTGELFFGEGSRLTVL.

On this clonotype: With a much larger clone just one base away, this may be a read error. The chain joins TRBV20-1 to TRBJ1-2; D is unresolved. CDR3 size: 12 residues. V was trimmed by 3 bases and J by 7 bases, leaving 12 bases between them. CDR1 and CDR2 from the germline V gene are DFQATT and SNEGSKA (reference sequence). The CDR3 coding sequence is TGCAGTGCTAGTCCGTTTGTGACTGGCTACACCTTC. Translating gives CSASPFVTGYTF.

This clonotype was observed at least ten times. V usage is TRBV10-3 and J usage is TRBJ2-6, with D possibly matching TRBD1 (6 bases). Germline lookup yields CDR1 ENHRY and CDR2 SYGVKD. The CDR3 totals 19 residues. Trimming pared 1 base from V and 2 bases from J, leaving 18 bases between. CDR3 region: CAISEYQGSAVAGANVLTF. The CDR3 DNA reads as TGTGCCATCAGTGAGTACCAGGGGAGCGCCGTCGCTGGGGCCAACGTCCTGACTTTC.

This clonotype was detected only a few times. The chain joins TRBV7-3 to TRBJ2-7; D is perhaps TRBD2 (6 bases). Germline assignment: CDR1 SGHTA and CDR2 FQGTGA. Deletions cut 1 base from V and 2 bases from J, with 12 bases between. This CDR3 is 15 amino acids long. CDR3 coding DNA: TGTGCCAGCAGCTTAAGGAGACGGGGGACCTACGAGCAGTACTTC. It yields the protein CASSLRRRGTYEQYF.

This clonotype was picked up a small number of times. V usage is TRBV20-1 and J usage is TRBJ2-7, with D unclear. Per the germline V gene, CDR1 is DFQATT and CDR2 is SNEGSKA (reference sequence). CDR3 length equals 14 residues. Trimming removed 0 bases at V and 1 base at J, with 10 bases between. The CDR3 spells CSAREPLGSYEQYF. For the CDR3, the DNA is TGCAGTGCTAGAGAACCCCTGGGGTCCTACGAGCAGTACTTC.

This clonotype occurred many times. This CDR3 is CASGGRTTETQYF. CDR3 nucleotides: TGTGCCAGCGGAGGAAGAACGACGGAGACCCAGTACTTC. J is TRBJ2-5 and V is TRBV27; a weak D match, TRBD2 (5 bases). The germline V gene encodes CDR1 MNHEY and CDR2 SMNVEV (reference sequence). The CDR3 is 13 residues long. V dropped 8 bases and J dropped 5 bases, with 15 bases sitting between them.

This clonotype was counted many times. J is TRBJ1-2 and V is TRBV7-9, with D possibly TRBD1 on 5 matching bases. This CDR3 spans 13 amino acids. Germline values: CDR1 SEHNR, CDR2 FQNEAQ (reference sequence). The ends were cut back, 5 bases at V and 6 bases at J, with 13 bases in the middle. In DNA form, the CDR3 reads TGTGCCAGCAGCCCAACGGGACGGGATGGCTACACCTTC. Its protein is CASSPTGRDGYTF. The full variable domain, completed using reference TRBV7-9 and TRBJ1-2, is DTGVSQNPRHKITKRGQNVTFRCDPISEHNRLYWYRQTLGQGPEFLTYFQNEAQLEKSRLLSDRFSAERPKGSFSTLEIQRTEQGDSAMYLCASSPTGRDGYTFGSGTRLTVV.

This clonotype showed up many times. The chain recombines TRBV7-3 with TRBJ1-1, with D tentatively TRBD1 (5 bases). Per germline, CDR1 SGHTA and CDR2 FQGTGA. The CDR3 is made up of 13 amino acids. Trimming took off 2 bases at V and 4 bases at J, with 8 bases between the two ends. The CDR3 DNA is TGTGCCAGCAGCTTATCAGGGCGCACTGAAGCTTTCTTT. Translation gives CASSLSGRTEAFF.

The chain employs TRBV12-3 or TRBV12-4 and TRBJ1-2; 8 bases align to TRBD1. CDR3 length equals 15 residues. The V and J ends lost 3 bases and 4 bases, in that order; junction bases with no gene match: 7. CDR3 protein: CASSFAPTGGYGYTF. The CDR3 coding sequence is TGTGCCAGCAGTTTCGCCCCCACAGGGGGCTATGGCTACACCTTC.

The chain employs TRBV7-2 and TRBJ2-5, with 12 bases identical to TRBD2. The germline V gene has CDR1 SGHTA and CDR2 FQGNSA. The junction had 6 bases not matched to a gene; V was cut back by 5 bases and J by 5 bases. This CDR3 spans 15 amino acids. The CDR3 DNA follows: TGTGCCAGCAGCGTGACTAGCGGGGGTCGGGAGACCCAGTACTTC. Protein: CASSVTSGGRETQYF.

The chain employs TRBV12-3 or TRBV12-4 and TRBJ2-7; D perhaps matches TRBD1 (5 bases). The CDR3 is made up of 13 amino acids. V lost 5 bases and J 5 bases, leaving 13 bases between the germline ends. In DNA, the CDR3 is TGTGCCAGCAGTGCCTCGGTCAGGGACGAGCAGTACTTC. This gives the protein CASSASVRDEQYF.

The chain carries TRBV7-2 and TRBJ2-7; 10 bases fit TRBD1. The V gene end was trimmed by 6 bases and the J gene end by 3 bases; junction bases not matched to a gene: 17. The CDR3 totals 18 residues. The germline gives CDR1 SGHTA, CDR2 FQGNSA. This chain's CDR3 is CASSLFGSGTGANYEQYF. In DNA form, the CDR3 reads TGTGCCAGCAGTCTTTTTGGGTCCGGGACAGGGGCCAACTACGAGCAGTACTTC.

This clonotype occurred many times. The chain's CDR3 is CASRIDRDYNGYTF. The CDR3 DNA follows: TGTGCCAGCAGGATAGACAGGGACTATAATGGCTACACCTTC. V gene TRBV6-5 combines with J gene TRBJ1-2; 7 nucleotides line up with TRBD1. Germline CDR1 reads MNHEY; CDR2 reads SVGAGI. Trimming removed 6 bases from V and 6 bases from J; junction bases left unmatched: 10. The CDR3 totals 14 residues.

This clonotype was recorded many times. The chain couples TRBV12-3 or TRBV12-4 to TRBJ2-5; 11 bases line up with TRBD1. After removal of 6 bases from V and 5 bases from J, the junction contained 8 bases not matched to a gene. This CDR3 region has 15 residues. In DNA, the CDR3 is TGTGCCAGCAGCCACGGACAGGGGGCCGGGGAGACCCAGTACTTC. This encodes CASSHGQGAGETQYF.

For the CDR3, the DNA is TGTGCCAGCAGCCGCGCCCCCTCAGGAGAGACCCAGTACTTC. Amino acids: CASSRAPSGETQYF. The chain couples TRBV5-4 to TRBJ2-5; D not certain. CDR3 length equals 14 residues. In germline, CDR1 is SGHNT, CDR2 YYREEE (reference sequence). V shed 4 bases and J shed 4 bases, with 14 bases lying between them.

Only a few counts were recorded for this clonotype. V usage is TRBV15 and J usage is TRBJ1-2; D is undetermined. The CDR3 covers 13 residues. CDR1 and CDR2 (germline): LNHNV, YYDKDF (reference sequence). In nucleotides, the CDR3 is TGTGCTCGCAACGTCGGGCCCAGAGATGGCTACACCTTC. Protein sequence: CARNVGPRDGYTF.

This clonotype was recorded many times. The V gene is TRBV7-9, the J gene TRBJ1-5; D unclear. The V gene lost 1 base and the J gene lost 0 bases, with 7 bases spanning the gap. CDR1 SEHNR and CDR2 FQNEAQ come from the germline V gene (reference sequence). This CDR3 region has 15 residues. The CDR3 protein is CASSLGQNSNQPQHF. The CDR3, as DNA: TGTGCCAGCAGCTTAGGACAAAATAGCAATCAGCCCCAGCATTTT. The variable domain in full, with the rest retrieved from reference TRBV7-9 and TRBJ1-5, is DTGVSQNPRHKITKRGQNVTFRCDPISEHNRLYWYRQTLGQGPEFLTYFQNEAQLEKSRLLSDRFSAERPKGSFSTLEIQRTEQGDSAMYLCASSLGQNSNQPQHFGDGTRLSIL.

Ten or more counts support this clonotype. The J gene is TRBJ1-2, the V gene TRBV5-1; possible D gene TRBD1, 5 bases. Trimming removed 2 bases from V and 10 bases from J, with 15 bases in between. This CDR3 contains 13 residues. CDR1 and CDR2 from the germline V gene are SGHRS and YFSETQ. The CDR3 here is CASSFHRGEPYTF. The CDR3, as DNA: TGCGCCAGCAGCTTTCACAGAGGGGAGCCCTACACCTTC.

This clonotype was seen repeatedly, ten times or more. The CDR3 sequence is CASSQTGTYGYTF. The CDR3 nucleotides are TGCGCCAGCAGCCAGACCGGGACCTATGGCTACACCTTC. The chain carries TRBV4-1 and TRBJ1-2, with D possibly matching TRBD1 (5 bases). The ends were cut back, 3 bases at V and 4 bases at J, with 9 bases in the middle. Looked up from germline, CDR1 is MGHRA and CDR2 is YSYEKL. The CDR3 extends over 13 amino acids.

This clonotype was seen repeatedly, ten times or more. The rearrangement links TRBV10-2 to TRBJ2-7, with TRBD2 matching 11 bases. Germline CDR1 reads WSHSY; CDR2 reads SAAADI. The CDR3 is 14 residues long. V was pared by 8 bases and J by 3 bases, with 6 bases of the junction left unmatched. CDR3 DNA sequence: TGCGCCAGCGCGGGGACTAGCGGTGACTACGAGCAGTACTTC. Amino acids: CASAGTSGDYEQYF.

A single count supports this clonotype. This clone may be a read error of a much larger clone one base away. This chain connects TRBV11-2 to TRBJ1-3, with D possibly TRBD1 on 6 matching bases. From germline, CDR1 is SGHAT and CDR2 FQNNGV. This CDR3 contains 15 residues. Trimming shortened V by 5 bases and J by 0 bases, and 11 bases separated the two germline ends. In DNA form, the CDR3 reads TGTGCCAGCAGCATCGGACAGCACTCTGGAAACACCATATATTTT. This gives the protein CASSIGQHSGNTIYF.

The chain recombines TRBV29-1 with TRBJ1-2; D gene uncertain. CDR3 length: 11 residues. V dropped 8 bases and J dropped 2 bases, with 9 bases sitting between them. Germline lookup yields CDR1 SQVTM and CDR2 ANQGSEA. CDR3 amino acids: CSLVGNYGYTF. CDR3 DNA: TGCAGCTTAGTAGGGAACTATGGCTACACCTTC.

This chain uses TRBV5-5 with TRBJ1-1; possible D gene TRBD1, 6 bases. This CDR3 has 14 amino acids. V lost 7 bases, J lost 3 bases, and 16 bases lay in between. In germline, CDR1 is SGHKS, CDR2 YYEKEE (reference sequence). The CDR3 DNA sequence: TGTGCCAGCTCACTACAGGGTAGCGACACTGAAGCTTTCTTT. As protein: CASSLQGSDTEAFF.

This clonotype was seen repeatedly, ten times or more. The CDR3 bases are TGTGCCAGCAGCCAATGGGGACTCAAGGGGGAGACCCAGTACTTC. Translation gives CASSQWGLKGETQYF. V is TRBV14 and J is TRBJ2-5, with D possibly matching TRBD2 (6 bases). V dropped 2 bases and J dropped 5 bases, with 15 bases sitting between them. CDR3 size: 15 residues. Germline CDR1 is SGHDN and CDR2 is FVKESK.

Concerning this clonotype itself: The limits of the CDR3 on the DNA are not certain, so only TCRdb's listed CDR3 is given. The chain links TRBV29-1 to TRBJ1-1; TRBD1, the D gene given by the table, was not confirmed from the DNA. The CDR3 totals 13 residues, both ends included. Germline-derived CDR1 and CDR2 are SQVTM and ANQGSEA. The CDR3 is CSVAQGAGTEASF.

The chain carries TRBV25-1 and TRBJ2-5, with 10 bases identical to TRBD2. Germline V lookup: CDR1 MGHDK, CDR2 SYGVNS. J was trimmed by 4 bases and V by 5 bases; bases with no gene match: 13. CDR3 length: 17 residues. CDR3 protein: CASSLQDGASGRETQYF. For the CDR3, the DNA is TGTGCCAGCAGTCTGCAAGACGGGGCTAGCGGGAGAGAGACCCAGTACTTC.

In DNA, the CDR3 is TGTGCCACCAGCAGAGATCCCCCCAATGAGCAGTTCTTC. Protein sequence: CATSRDPPNEQFF. The chain recombines TRBV15 with TRBJ2-1, with D hard to call. The CDR3 loop spans 13 amino acids. The germline V and J ends were trimmed by 0 bases and 6 bases, with 6 bases remaining between them. In germline, CDR1 is LNHNV, CDR2 YYDKDF (reference sequence).